Given below is one T cell receptor (beta chain) in context. The antigen it recognizes is unknown. The sample was run on a NextSeq 550. The Human TCR Profiling Kit (MiLaboratory) was used to make UMI-labeled 5' RACE TRB cDNA libraries. cDNA synthesis used the entire amount of extracted RNA, and PCR amplification then used the entire amount of cDNA produced. Libraries were prepared in parallel using an identical number of PCR cycles. The source study handled its data this way. About 53,000 +/- 10,000 unique UMI-labeled TRB cDNA molecules per library were extracted with MIGEC and MiXCR, with at least two reads per UMI required. On average, each library contained approximately 40,000 +/- 10,000 functional in-frame TRB CDR3 nucleotide clonotypes without stop codons. After downsampling to 5000 UMI-labeled TRB molecules per sample, diversity metrics, including normalized Shannon-Wiener and Chao1, were computed in VDJtools. VDJtools computed clonotype-size-weighted physicochemical properties of the central five CDR3 residues: interaction energy, strength, volume and Kidera factor 4. After reprocessing by TCRdb, each CDR3 protein sequence is one entry, and no DNA is given. TCRdb, not the original authors, processed these V and J calls. The record for this sample contains about 92,000 distinct CDR3 sequences. The ten largest clones take up 0.8% to 0.85% of the sample.

The data derive from a study of CXCR3-negative and CXCR3-positive naive CD8 T cells (dated by TCRdb to about 2019). In the study overall: Roughly 140 million TRB reads were obtained in total, roughly 1.5 +/- 0.3 million reads per library. Diversity and physicochemical repertoire analyses covered some eleven donors pooled from two independent experiments. For the TRBV-TRBJ cluster analysis, the naive subsets came from a handful of donors, while the memory cells came from 3 donors. Study-level results and caveats: Because surface CD5, which is linked to self-reactivity in mice, was comparable between the naive subsets, TCR interaction strength was also inferred from TRB CDR3 physicochemical properties. Naive CXCR3-negative and CXCR3-positive cells from the same donor showed similar TRBV-TRBJ usage, whereas memory cells showed distinct patterns. CXCR3 expression partially decreased after cryopreservation, so most assays used freshly isolated PBMCs. Repertoire diversity was comparably high in both naive subsets but much lower in memory CD8+ T cells. TRB CDR3s from CXCR3-positive naive cells showed higher hydrophobicity (lower Kidera factor 4), lower energy, and higher strength and volume indices than CXCR3-negative naive cells.

Spanning cysteine to phenylalanine, the CDR3 consists of 14 amino acids. The DNA is not on file. The germline V gene provides CDR1 MDHEN and CDR2 SYDVKM. Each CD8+ T cell subset was flow-sorted in triplicate, with fewer than 350,000 cells per subset placed directly into RLT lysis buffer. Naive CD8+ T cells were defined stringently as CD45RO-CCR7+CD27+CD95- to exclude memory contaminants. Peripheral blood mononuclear cells were isolated from buffy coats by standard density gradient centrifugation. A FACSAria III was used to flow-sort naive CXCR3-negative and CXCR3-positive CD8+ T cells. Total RNA was extracted from sorted cells with an RNeasy Mini Kit.

The specimen was naive CXCR3+ CD8+ T cells from blood. Interpreted using the paper, the cell subset or site label stands for: CD45RO-CCR7+CD27+CD95- naive CD8+ T cells expressing CXCR3 (TNR3+). The receptor chain draws on TRBV28 and TRBJ2-7; the D call from TCRdb, TRBD1, cannot be confirmed without DNA. The origin of this receptor is a human donor in good health. Some clones in this sample may be carry-over from other donors' samples. The CDR3 protein is CASSLGGDGYEQYF.